This T cell receptor beta chain originates from a study of T-cell reconstitution after alpha-beta-depleted transplantation in children listed by TCRdb under 2016. Broadly, across the study: The study quantitatively tracked T-cell immune reconstitution after TCRalphabeta/CD19-depleted allogeneic hematopoietic cell transplantation in children using TCR repertoire profiling.

The protocol used for the library was PCR. The listed sequencing device is Illumina HiSeq 2500. TCR libraries were prepared with molecular barcoding, using unique molecular identifiers to normalize TCRbeta repertoire quantification. The raw public data were reprocessed by TCRdb itself: fastp quality trimming at Q25, MiXCR clonotype calling, in-frame beta chains only. Entries are consolidated by CDR3 protein sequence, retaining the most common genes and DNA. The sample records around 360,000 distinct CDR3 sequences, about 9.4% of which are singletons. The ten largest clonotypes hold around 2.3% of the sample. In this sample, this clonotype turned up once. The antigen it recognizes is unknown. Germline is not matched at one junction end, which may reflect a read error. Via the germline V gene, CDR1 is SGHVS and CDR2 FNYEAQ. Spanning cysteine to phenylalanine, the CDR3 consists of 15 amino acids. The sequence is cut down to CDR3 DNA, 45 bases in frame from base 1.

The TCR was taken from a human donor who donated a stem cell graft to a child with acute lymphoblastic leukemia. The sequence is built from TRBV7-6 and TRBJ2-7, with 7 bases aligning to TRBD2. This material consisted of PBMCs from the stem cell graft donor, taken from the stem cell graft. The sequenced DNA is TGTGCCGGCAGCCCTTGGGGGGGTCCGGAGTACGAGCAGTACTTC. Its product reads: CAGSPWGGPEYEQYF. Outside the CDR3, residues come from the reference TRBV7-6 and TRBJ2-7 proteins, so the full variable domain is: GAGVSQSPRYKVTKRGQDVALRCDPISGHVSLYWYRQALGQGPEFLTYFNYEAQQDKSGLPNDRFSAERPEGSISTLTIQRTEQRDSAMYRCAGSPWGGPEYEQYFGPGTRLTVT.